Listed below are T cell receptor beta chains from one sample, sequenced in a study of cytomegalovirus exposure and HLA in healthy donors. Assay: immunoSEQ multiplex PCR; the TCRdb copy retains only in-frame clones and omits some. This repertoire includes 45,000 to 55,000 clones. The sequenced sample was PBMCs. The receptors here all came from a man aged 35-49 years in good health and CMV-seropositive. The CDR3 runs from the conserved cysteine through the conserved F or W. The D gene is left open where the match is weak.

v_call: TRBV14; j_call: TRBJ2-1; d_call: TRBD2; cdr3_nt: TGTGCCAGCTTTCCCATAGCGGGGGGGATCAATGAGCAGTTCTTC; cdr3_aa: CASFPIAGGINEQFF
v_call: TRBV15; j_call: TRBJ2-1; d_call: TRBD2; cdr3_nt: TGTGCCACCAGCAGAGAAGCGGGGAGAAACAATGAGCAGTTCTTC; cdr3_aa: CATSREAGRNNEQFF
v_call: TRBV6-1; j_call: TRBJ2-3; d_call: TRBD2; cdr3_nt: TGTGCCAGCAGTGTTGACGGGGGGGCCCTAGATACGCAGTATTTT; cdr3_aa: CASSVDGGALDTQYF
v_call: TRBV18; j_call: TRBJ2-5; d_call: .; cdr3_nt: TGTGCCAGCTCCCTGGGACTTCAAGAGACCCAGTACTTC; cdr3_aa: CASSLGLQETQYF
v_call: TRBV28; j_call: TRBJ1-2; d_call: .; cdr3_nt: TGTGCCAGCAGTTTGAGGGGGAGGGAGGACACCTTC; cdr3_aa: CASSLRGREDTF
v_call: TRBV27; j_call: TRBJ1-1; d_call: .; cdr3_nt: TGTGCCAGCAGTTTATCAGGCCCTCAGGGGGCTTTCTTT; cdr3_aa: CASSLSGPQGAFF
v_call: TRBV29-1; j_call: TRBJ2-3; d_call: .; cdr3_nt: TGCAGCGTTGGGGGGGGCGACACAGATACGCAGTATTTT; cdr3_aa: CSVGGGDTDTQYF
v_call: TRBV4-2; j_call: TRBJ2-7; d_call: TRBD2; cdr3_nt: TGTGCCAGCAGCCAAGTTGGGCTAGCGGGGGGATACGAGCAGTACTTC; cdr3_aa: CASSQVGLAGGYEQYF
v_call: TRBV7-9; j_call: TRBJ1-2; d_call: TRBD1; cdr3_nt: TGTGCCAGCAGCTTAGGGGGGACAGGGGGCCTTAACTATGGCTACACCTTC; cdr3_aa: CASSLGGTGGLNYGYTF
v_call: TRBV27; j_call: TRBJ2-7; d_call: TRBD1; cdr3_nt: TGTGCCAGCAGTCAACAGGGGGCTCTCTACGAGCAGTACTTC; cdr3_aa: CASSQQGALYEQYF
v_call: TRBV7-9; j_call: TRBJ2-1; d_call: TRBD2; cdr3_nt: TGTGCCAGCAGCTTGGTGGGAGGGGAATTCGGTGAGCAGTTCTTC; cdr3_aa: CASSLVGGEFGEQFF
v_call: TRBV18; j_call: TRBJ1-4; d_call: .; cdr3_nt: TGTGCCAGCTCACCACGAGGTTTCACTAATGAAAAACTGTTTTTT; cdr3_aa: CASSPRGFTNEKLFF
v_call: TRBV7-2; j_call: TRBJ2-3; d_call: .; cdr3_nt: TGTGCCAGCAGCCCCCAGGGGACAGATACGCAGTATTTT; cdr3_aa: CASSPQGTDTQYF
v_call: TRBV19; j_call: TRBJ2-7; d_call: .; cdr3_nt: TGTGCCAGTAGTACCACAGGGGAGCAGTACTTC; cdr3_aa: CASSTTGEQYF
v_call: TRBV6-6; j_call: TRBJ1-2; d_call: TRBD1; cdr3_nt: TGTGCCAGCACACTAAGCCCTGACAGGGGCTATGGCTACACCTTC; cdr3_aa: CASTLSPDRGYGYTF
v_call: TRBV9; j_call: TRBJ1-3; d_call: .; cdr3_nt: TGTGCCAGCAGCGCAAATTCTGGAAACACCATATATTTT; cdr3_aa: CASSANSGNTIYF
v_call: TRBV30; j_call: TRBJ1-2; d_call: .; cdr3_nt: TGTGCCTGGAGTGACTACCCTGGCCCCCTAGGCTACACCTTC; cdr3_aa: CAWSDYPGPLGYTF
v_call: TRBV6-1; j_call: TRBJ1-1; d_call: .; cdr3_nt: TGTGCCAGCGGACACTACACTGAAGCTTTCTTT; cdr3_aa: CASGHYTEAFF
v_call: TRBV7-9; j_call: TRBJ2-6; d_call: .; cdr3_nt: TGTGCCAGCAGCCCCCAGACAGCAACGGGCGGCTCTGGGGCCAACGTCCTGACTTTC; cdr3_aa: CASSPQTATGGSGANVLTF
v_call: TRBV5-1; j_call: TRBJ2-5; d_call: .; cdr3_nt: TGCGCCAGCAGCTCGAGTGCCGCGGGTCAAGAGACCCAGTACTTC; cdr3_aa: CASSSSAAGQETQYF
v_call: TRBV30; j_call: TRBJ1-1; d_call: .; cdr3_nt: TGTGCCTGGAGGCGGCAGCAGAACACTGAAGCTTTCTTT; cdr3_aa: CAWRRQQNTEAFF
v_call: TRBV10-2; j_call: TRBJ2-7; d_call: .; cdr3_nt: TGCGCCAGCAGTGAGTTAGCGGACGGGTCCTACGAGCAGTACTTC; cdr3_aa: CASSELADGSYEQYF
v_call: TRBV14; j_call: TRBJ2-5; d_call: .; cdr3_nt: TGTGCCAGCAGCCAGGGGGCCCAAGAGACCCAGTACTTC; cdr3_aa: CASSQGAQETQYF